This T cell receptor (beta chain) was sequenced in a study of T cells after yellow fever vaccination. The wider study: Preparing low-cell-number fractions relied on SMART-Seq v4 Ultra Low Input.

TCRdb reprocessed the 5' RACE reads with MiXCR, giving one entry per CDR3 protein. The sample gives 150,000 to 200,000 distinct CDR3 sequences, about 11% of which show up once; 35% to 40% is in the top ten. The CDR3 sequence is 15 residues long. Trimming pared 6 bases from V and 8 bases from J, leaving 20 bases between. Concerning this clonotype: The antigen remains undetermined.

Study findings and constraints: Contamination by abundant bulk-population clonotypes could be present in FACS-sorted repertoires.

Sequencing was performed on CD8+ T cells sorted from PBMCs, taken 15 days after the yellow fever booster vaccination. This TCR came from a man younger than 35 who received the YFV17D yellow fever vaccine. The chain couples TRBV12-3 or TRBV12-4 to TRBJ1-3, with unresolved D. The DNA for the CDR3 is TGTGCCAGCAGGACGGAGGTGACGCTCGCAGACACCATATATTTT. Amino acids: CASRTEVTLADTIYF.